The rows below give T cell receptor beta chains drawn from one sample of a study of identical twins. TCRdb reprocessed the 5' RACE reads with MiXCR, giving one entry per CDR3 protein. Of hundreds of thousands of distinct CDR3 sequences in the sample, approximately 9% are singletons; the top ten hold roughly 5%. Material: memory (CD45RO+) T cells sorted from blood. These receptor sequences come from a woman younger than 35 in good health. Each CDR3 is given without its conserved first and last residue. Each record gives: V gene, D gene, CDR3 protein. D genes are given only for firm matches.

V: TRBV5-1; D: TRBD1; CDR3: ASSDLGTGVETQY
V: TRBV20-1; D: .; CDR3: SARVSSGFSYEQY
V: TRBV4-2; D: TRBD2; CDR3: ASSQGSGGGTDTQY
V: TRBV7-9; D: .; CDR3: ASSLLQSTDTQY
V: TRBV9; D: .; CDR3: ASSVVAAPYGYT
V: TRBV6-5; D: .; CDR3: ASRLTWNTGELF
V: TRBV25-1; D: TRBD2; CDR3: ASRPSLAAQHEQY
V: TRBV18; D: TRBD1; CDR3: ASSQRRQGSDYEQY
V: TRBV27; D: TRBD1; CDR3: ASSPPTGVANNEQF
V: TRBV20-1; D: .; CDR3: SARRGARFGETQY
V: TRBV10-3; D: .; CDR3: AIRMDDYGYT
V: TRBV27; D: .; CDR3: ATTRTLTSDEQF
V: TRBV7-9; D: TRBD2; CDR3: ASSLLTRLATDTQY
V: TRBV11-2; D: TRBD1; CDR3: ASSLAVTGIYEQY
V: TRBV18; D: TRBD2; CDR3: ASSPGTSGSEQF
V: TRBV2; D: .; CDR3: RVKGDIGTDTQY
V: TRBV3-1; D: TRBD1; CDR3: ASSRRRDRVNSPLH
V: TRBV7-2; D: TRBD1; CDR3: ASSWDRENTGELF
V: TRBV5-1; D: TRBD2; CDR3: ASSQTLAVNSYNEQF
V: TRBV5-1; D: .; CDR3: ASSLGERYNEQF
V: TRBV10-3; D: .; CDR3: AISESQGGHSPLH
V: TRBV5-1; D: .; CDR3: ASSRQGSYQETQY
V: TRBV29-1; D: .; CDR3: SVVPAGAQETQY
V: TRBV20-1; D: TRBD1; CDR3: SAHPGTEYNSPLH
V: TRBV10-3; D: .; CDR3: AISGTAGSTEAF
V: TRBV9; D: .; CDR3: ASSATESNTEAF
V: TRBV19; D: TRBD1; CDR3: ASSMSRDREAF
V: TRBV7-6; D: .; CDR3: ASSPGRARETQY
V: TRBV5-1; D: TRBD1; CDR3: ASRGQDGSPLH
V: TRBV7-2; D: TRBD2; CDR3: ASSASSGSLEQF
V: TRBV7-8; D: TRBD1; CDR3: ASSLKGGTGGLETQY
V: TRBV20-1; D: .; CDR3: SARDQIVVNTIY
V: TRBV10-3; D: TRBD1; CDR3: AISGNRGHENTEAF
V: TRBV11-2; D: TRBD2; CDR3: ASSLVGGASTGELF
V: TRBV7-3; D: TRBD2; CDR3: ASSQGSGGATDTQY
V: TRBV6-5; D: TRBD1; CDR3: ASSYSRTGNTEAF
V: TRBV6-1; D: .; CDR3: ASERGASGGREQY
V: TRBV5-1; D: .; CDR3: ASSPETATNEKLF